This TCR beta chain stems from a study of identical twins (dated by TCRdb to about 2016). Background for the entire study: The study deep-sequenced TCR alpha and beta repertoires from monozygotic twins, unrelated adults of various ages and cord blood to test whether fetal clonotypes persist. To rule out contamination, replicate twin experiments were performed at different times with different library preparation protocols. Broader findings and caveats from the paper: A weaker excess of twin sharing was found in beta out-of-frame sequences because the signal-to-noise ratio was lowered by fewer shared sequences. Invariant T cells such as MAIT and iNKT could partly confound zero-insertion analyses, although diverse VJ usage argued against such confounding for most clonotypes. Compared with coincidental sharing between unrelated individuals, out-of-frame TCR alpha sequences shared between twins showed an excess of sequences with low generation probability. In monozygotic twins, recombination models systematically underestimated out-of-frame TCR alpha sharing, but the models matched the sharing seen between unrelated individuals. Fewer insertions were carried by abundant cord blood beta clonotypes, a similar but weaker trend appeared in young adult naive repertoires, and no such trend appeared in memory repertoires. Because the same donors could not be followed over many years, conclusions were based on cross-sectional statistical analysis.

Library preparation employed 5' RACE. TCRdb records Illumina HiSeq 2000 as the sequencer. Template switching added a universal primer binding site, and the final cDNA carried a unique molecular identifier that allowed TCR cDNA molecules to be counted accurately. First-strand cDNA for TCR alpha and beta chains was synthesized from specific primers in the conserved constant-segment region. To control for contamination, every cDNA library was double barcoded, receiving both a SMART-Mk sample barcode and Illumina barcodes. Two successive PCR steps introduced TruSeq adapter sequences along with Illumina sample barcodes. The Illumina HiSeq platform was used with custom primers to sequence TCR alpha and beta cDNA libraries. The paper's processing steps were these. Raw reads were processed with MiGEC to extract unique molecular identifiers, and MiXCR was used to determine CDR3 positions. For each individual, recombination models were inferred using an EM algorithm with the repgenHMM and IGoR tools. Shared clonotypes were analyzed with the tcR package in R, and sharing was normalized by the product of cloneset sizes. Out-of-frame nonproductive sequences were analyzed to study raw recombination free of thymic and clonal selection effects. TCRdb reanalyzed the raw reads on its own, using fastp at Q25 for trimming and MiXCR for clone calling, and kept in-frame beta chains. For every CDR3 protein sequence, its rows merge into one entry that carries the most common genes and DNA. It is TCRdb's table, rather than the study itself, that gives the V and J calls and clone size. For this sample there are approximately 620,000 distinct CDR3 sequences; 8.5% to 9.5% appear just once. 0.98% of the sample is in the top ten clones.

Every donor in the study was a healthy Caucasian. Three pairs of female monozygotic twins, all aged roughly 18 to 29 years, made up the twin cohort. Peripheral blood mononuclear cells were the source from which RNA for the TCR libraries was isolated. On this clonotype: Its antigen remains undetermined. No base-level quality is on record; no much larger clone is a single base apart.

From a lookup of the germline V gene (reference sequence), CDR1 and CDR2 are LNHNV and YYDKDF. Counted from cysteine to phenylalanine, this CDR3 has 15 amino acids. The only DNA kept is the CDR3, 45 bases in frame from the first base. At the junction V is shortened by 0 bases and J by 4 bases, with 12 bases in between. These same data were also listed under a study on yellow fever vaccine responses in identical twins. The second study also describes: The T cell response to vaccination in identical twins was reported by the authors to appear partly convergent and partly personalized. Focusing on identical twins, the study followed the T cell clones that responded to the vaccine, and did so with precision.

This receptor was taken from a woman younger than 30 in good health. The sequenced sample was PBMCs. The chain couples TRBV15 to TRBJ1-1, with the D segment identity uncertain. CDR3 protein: CATSREISSGTEAFF. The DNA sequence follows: TGTGCCACCAGCAGAGAAATATCTTCGGGCACTGAAGCTTTCTTT.